This T cell receptor beta chain is from a study of T cells in Graves' hyperthyroidism and ophthalmopathy. Findings and limits, study-wide: Appearing also in blood were most of the thyroid clonotypes expanded above 0.001.

Worth noting for this clonotype: Its antigen is not identified.

Each patient was aged 18 to 65 and had newly diagnosed hyperthyroidism of under 2 months' duration. A patient was excluded if there was uncontrolled infection, other autoimmune disease, pregnancy or lactation. Germline V gene data show CDR1 as SGHDT and CDR2 as YYEEEE. V lost 4 bases to trimming and J lost 2 bases, with 15 bases between them. The CDR3 sequence is 15 residues long. TCR beta CDR3 region amplification was performed from RNA transcripts. The primer set for the first-round RT-PCR of the TCR CDR3 was HTBI. Via MiXCR, TCRdb re-called the multiplex PCR reads, giving one row per CDR3 protein. This sample has around 800,000 distinct CDR3 sequences; about two fifths occur once, and the top ten carry 8.9%.

Sequencing was performed on blood. V and J are TRBV5-6 and TRBJ1-1; D may be TRBD1 (5 bases). The receptor's source is a man younger than 35 with Graves' hyperthyroidism. Written as DNA, the CDR3 is TGTGCCAGCAGCCAAATCCCTGGGACCAACACTGAAGCTTTCTTT. This sequence encodes CASSQIPGTNTEAFF.